Each of the 22 T cell receptor beta chains below was sequenced from the same sample in a study of Tregs in tolerant kidney transplant recipients. Measured with immunoSEQ multiplex PCR; TCRdb has only the in-frame clones, and not every one. This table has tens of thousands of clones, around nine tenths appearing once. The sample consisted of CD4+ T cells from blood, taken before the transplant. The source of these receptors is a human donor who received a combined kidney and bone marrow transplant.

CDR3 DNA sequence: TGTGCCAGCAGTTTAGGACGGGAAGGCACAGATACGCAGTATTTT. As protein: CASSLGREGTDTQYF. J is TRBJ2-3 and V is TRBV28; maybe TRBD2 (5 bases). Germline V gives CDR1 MDHEN, CDR2 SYDVKM. The CDR3 length is 15 residues. Trimming pared 2 bases from V and 1 base from J, leaving 10 bases between.

The chain recombines TRBV7-2 with TRBJ2-1; 7 bases are shared with TRBD2. The J segment lost 6 bases and the V segment lost 1 base, leaving 9 bases of the junction unmatched. Germline V gives CDR1 SGHTA, CDR2 FQGNSA. CDR3 length: 16 residues. The CDR3 sequence is CASSLVSGASGNEQFF. CDR3 nucleotide sequence: TGTGCCAGCAGCTTAGTATCCGGGGCTAGCGGCAATGAGCAGTTCTTC.

This chain links TRBV7-9 with TRBJ2-1; 9 bases align to TRBD2. The CDR3 length is 15 residues. V trimming: 6 bases; J trimming: 3 bases; junction bases outside the gene matches: 6. Germline V gene lookup returns CDR1 SEHNR and CDR2 FQNEAQ (reference sequence). CDR3 residues: CASSKGLANYNEQFF. Written as DNA, the CDR3 is TGTGCCAGCAGTAAAGGACTAGCGAACTACAATGAGCAGTTCTTC.

The CDR3 DNA reads as TGTGCCAGCAGCTTAGGCTATCTCGGCACAGACGCAACTAATGAAAAACTGTTTTTT. Its protein product is CASSLGYLGTDATNEKLFF. This chain connects TRBV13 to TRBJ1-4; D remains ambiguous. V lost 0 bases, J lost 0 bases, and 17 bases lay in between. There are 19 residues in the CDR3. CDR1 and CDR2 (germline): PRHDT, FYEKMQ (reference sequence).

V usage is TRBV28 and J usage is TRBJ2-5; no definite D call. In germline, CDR1 is MDHEN, CDR2 SYDVKM. The CDR3 spans 13 residues. V was shortened by 8 bases and J by 4 bases, with 14 bases between the two germline ends. The CDR3 protein is CASSDGHRETQYF. As DNA, the CDR3 is TGTGCCAGCTCTGATGGGCACAGAGAGACCCAGTACTTC.

The chain joins TRBV2 to TRBJ1-2, with 11 bases matching TRBD1. In germline, CDR1 is SNHLY, CDR2 FYNNEI. CDR3 size: 16 residues. The V and J ends lost 6 bases and 4 bases, in that order; junction bases with no gene match: 10. In DNA, the CDR3 is TGTGCCAGCAGGGATCCCTGGACAGGGGGCTTCTATGGCTACACCTTC. This codes for CASRDPWTGGFYGYTF. Drawing the rest from reference TRBV2 and TRBJ1-2, the complete variable domain is EPEVTQTPSHQVTQMGQEVILRCVPISNHLYFYWYRQILGQKVEFLVSFYNNEISEKSEIFDDQFSVERPDGSNFTLKIRSTKLEDSAMYFCASRDPWTGGFYGYTFGSGTRLTVV.

A few counts support this clone. The chain recombines TRBV5-1 with TRBJ2-2; 11 bases map to TRBD2. CDR3 length: 16 residues. The germline V gene encodes CDR1 SGHRS and CDR2 YFSETQ. V dropped 4 bases and J dropped 1; count of bases not matched to a gene: 3. The CDR3 protein is CASSTGTSGNTGELFF. The DNA for the CDR3 is TGCGCCAGCAGCACCGGGACTAGCGGGAACACCGGGGAGCTGTTTTTT.

J is TRBJ2-3 and V is TRBV7-9, with a tentative D call TRBD2 (5 bases). The germline gives CDR1 SEHNR, CDR2 FQNEAQ (reference sequence). The CDR3 totals 14 residues. V was clipped by 0 bases and J by 5 bases, with 9 bases between them. DNA for the CDR3: TGTGCCAGCAGCTTAGCGCAGGCGGGAGATACGCAGTATTTT. It specifies CASSLAQAGDTQYF.

The V call is TRBV15, the J call TRBJ1-4, with D unclear. The V end was cut by 5 bases, the J end by 3 bases, with 10 bases between. In germline, CDR1 is LNHNV, CDR2 YYDKDF (reference sequence). The CDR3 has 14 amino acids. The CDR3 nucleotides are TGTGCCACCAGCGAGAGACGGGCTAATGAAAAACTGTTTTTT. It translates to CATSERRANEKLFF.

The chain is built from TRBV29-1 and TRBJ2-3; TRBD2 aligns across 7 bases. Germline V gene sequence: CDR1 SQVTM, CDR2 ANQGSEA. V lost 4 bases to trimming and J lost 1 base; unmatched junction nucleotides: 5. The CDR3 consists of 14 residues. The CDR3 spells CSVATTSGTDTQYF. The CDR3 DNA reads as TGCAGCGTTGCGACCACTAGCGGCACAGATACGCAGTATTTT.

The rearrangement links TRBV9 to TRBJ1-3; no firm D call. Germline loops: CDR1 SGDLS, CDR2 YYNGEE. Trimming left V 2 bases short and J 0 bases short, with 9 bases between. The CDR3 runs 15 residues. CDR3 DNA sequence: TGTGCCAGCAGCGTGGAGGATCACTCTGGAAACACCATATATTTT. Protein sequence: CASSVEDHSGNTIYF.

The chain combines TRBV18 with TRBJ2-1; 9 nucleotides agree with TRBD1. V was pared by 0 bases and J by 4 bases, with 10 bases of the junction left unmatched. The CDR3 sequence is 18 residues long. The V gene's germline CDR1 is KGHSH and CDR2 LQKENI. CDR3 in DNA: TGTGCCAGCTCACCACCCACAGGGGGCGGATTAGATTACAATGAGCAGTTCTTC. Translated: CASSPPTGGGLDYNEQFF.

The gene calls are TRBV18 and TRBJ2-5; no clear D. The CDR3 covers 15 residues. CDR1 is KGHSH, CDR2 LQKENI, per germline. Trimming cost V 2 bases and J 4 bases, with 14 bases left between them. CDR3 region: CASSPFDGSRETQYF. CDR3 nucleotide sequence: TGTGCCAGCTCACCATTCGACGGGTCAAGAGAGACCCAGTACTTC.

V and J are TRBV4-2 and TRBJ1-2; the D is unclear. The germline V gene has CDR1 LGHNA and CDR2 YNFKEQ. The CDR3 length is 13 residues. The V end lost 0 bases, the J end lost 3 bases, and 5 bases lay between the germline ends. The DNA of the CDR3 is TGTGCCAGCAGCCAAGACCGTGACTATGGCTACACCTTC. Amino acids: CASSQDRDYGYTF.

J is TRBJ1-5 and V is TRBV7-8, with TRBD1 matching 9 bases. This CDR3 is built from 17 residues. V lost 5 bases and J lost 1; bases outside the gene matches: 9. The germline V gene encodes CDR1 SGHVS and CDR2 FQNEAQ. CDR3 sequence (DNA): TGTGCCAGCAGCATGGGGACAGGGAGGCTGAGCAATCAGCCCCAGCATTTT. Protein sequence: CASSMGTGRLSNQPQHF.

V is TRBV4-1 and J is TRBJ2-6, with 9 nucleotides matching TRBD1. The germline gives CDR1 MGHRA, CDR2 YSYEKL. The CDR3 has 19 amino acids. The junction had 10 bases not matched to a gene; V was cut back by 4 bases and J by 0 bases. CDR3 in DNA: TGCGCCAGCAGCCCCACGGGACAGGGAATTATCTCTGGGGCCAACGTCCTGACTTTC. Its translation is CASSPTGQGIISGANVLTF.

The gene calls are TRBV30 and TRBJ1-1; maybe TRBD1 (6 bases). The V and J ends lost 5 bases and 8 bases respectively, with 24 bases between them. Germline V gene data show CDR1 as GTSNPN and CDR2 as SVGIG (reference sequence). This CDR3 spans 15 amino acids. For the CDR3, the DNA is TGTGCCTGGGGCACCGGGACACCAATCACTGAAGAAGCTTTCTTT. Protein product: CAWGTGTPITEEAFF.

The chain is built from TRBV6-1 and TRBJ1-5; D unresolved. The CDR3 runs to 15 residues. Deletions cut 1 base from V and 2 bases from J, with 9 bases between. CDR1 and CDR2 (germline): MNHNS, SASEGT. The CDR3 loop is CASSEGQERNQPQHF. The CDR3 nucleotides read TGTGCCAGCAGTGAAGGGCAGGAACGCAATCAGCCCCAGCATTTT.

The chain links TRBV18 to TRBJ2-7; 9 bases map to TRBD2. The CDR3 loop spans 15 amino acids. After removal of 2 bases from V and 3 bases from J, the junction contained 5 bases not matched to a gene. Germline-derived CDR1 and CDR2 are KGHSH and LQKENI. The CDR3 sequence is CASSPGTSSNYEQYF. CDR3 bases: TGTGCCAGCTCACCAGGGACTAGCTCCAACTACGAGCAGTACTTC.

The genes are TRBV6-1 and TRBJ2-3; a weak D match, TRBD2 (6 bases). The CDR3 loop spans 16 amino acids. V lost 2 bases to trimming and J lost 1 base, with 13 bases between them. The germline CDR1 and CDR2 sequences are MNHNS and SASEGT. The CDR3 reads CASSENRWRGTDTQYF. In DNA, the CDR3 is TGTGCCAGCAGTGAAAACAGGTGGAGGGGCACAGATACGCAGTATTTT.

V and J are TRBV5-4 and TRBJ2-5; 11 bases line up with TRBD2. The ends lost 4 bases at V and 2 bases at J; junction bases unmatched: 7. This CDR3 is 16 amino acids long. Germline V CDR1 and CDR2: SGHNT, YYREEE (reference sequence). The CDR3 sequence is CASSIGTSGTQETQYF. The CDR3 bases are TGTGCCAGCAGCATAGGGACTAGCGGAACACAAGAGACCCAGTACTTC.

The chain carries TRBV5-1 and TRBJ1-4; 8 bases fit TRBD1. CDR3 length: 15 amino acids. The germline V gene has CDR1 SGHRS and CDR2 YFSETQ. The V segment lost 4 bases and the J segment 11 bases; nucleotides outside the gene matches: 13. Here the CDR3 DNA reads TGCGCCAGCAGCAACTCGACAGGGGCGCCGGAGAAACTGTTTTTT. Translation: CASSNSTGAPEKLFF.